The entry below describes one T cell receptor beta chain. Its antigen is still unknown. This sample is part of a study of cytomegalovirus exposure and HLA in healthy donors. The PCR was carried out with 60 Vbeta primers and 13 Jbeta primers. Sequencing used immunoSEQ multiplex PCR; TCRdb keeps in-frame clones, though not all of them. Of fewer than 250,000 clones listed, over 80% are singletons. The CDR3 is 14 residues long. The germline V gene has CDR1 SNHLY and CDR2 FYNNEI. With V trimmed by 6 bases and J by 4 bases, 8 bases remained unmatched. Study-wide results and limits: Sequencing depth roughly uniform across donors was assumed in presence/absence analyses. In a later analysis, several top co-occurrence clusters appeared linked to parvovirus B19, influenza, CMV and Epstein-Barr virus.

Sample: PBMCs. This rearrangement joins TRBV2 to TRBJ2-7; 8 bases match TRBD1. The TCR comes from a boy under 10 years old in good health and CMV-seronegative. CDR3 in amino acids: CASRSGTGSYEQYF. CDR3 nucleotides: TGTGCCAGCAGATCCGGGACAGGATCTTACGAGCAGTACTTC.